This T cell receptor (beta chain) was captured by sequencing in a study of human T cells and chemical hapten exposure. Study-wide findings and caveats: TCRs exceeding a frequency of 1 in 1000 stayed unchanged under DPC sensitization.

Attachment of unique molecular identifiers to individual cDNA molecules was performed in the library. The authors' processing: TCRs per sample had a median of around 98,000 and ranged from about 23,224 to 690,600. Each CDR3 protein gets one entry after TCRdb re-called the RACE reads with MiXCR. What appears here as the V and J calls and clone size reflects TCRdb's work, not the paper's. This sample has 43,000 or so distinct CDR3 sequences; about 4.5% occur once, and the top ten carry about 1.6%. Noted time point: healthy volunteer bleed at 2 weeks. Unfractionated whole blood served as the source for total RNA extraction. This clonotype was recorded at least ten times. Its cognate antigen is unknown. The CDR3 has 14 amino acids. The V gene's germline CDR1 is SGHVS and CDR2 FQNEAQ. Trimming removed 1 base at V and 12 bases at J, with 17 bases between.

The clonotype comes from a female donor in good health. Some clones in this sample may be carry-over from other donors' samples. The V call is TRBV7-8, the J call TRBJ2-3; a possible D gene is TRBD2 (6 bases). The sequencing input was whole blood. CDR3: CASSLDGTGASQYF. CDR3 nucleotides: TGTGCCAGCAGCTTAGATGGGACTGGAGCCTCCCAGTATTTT. Combining the CDR3 with reference TRBV7-8 and TRBJ2-3 gives the whole variable domain GAGVSQSPRYKVAKRGQDVALRCDPISGHVSLFWYQQALGQGPEFLTYFQNEAQLDKSGLPSDRFFAERPEGSVSTLKIQRTQQEDSAVYLCASSLDGTGASQYFGPGTRLTVL.